This T cell receptor (beta chain) was found in a study of cytomegalovirus exposure and HLA in healthy donors. Trimming took 5 bases from V and 8 from J; bases not matched to a gene: 11. Germline V CDR1 and CDR2: SGHAT, FQNNGV. The CDR3 runs 15 residues. The PCR used 60 Vbeta and 13 Jbeta primers. Assay: immunoSEQ multiplex PCR; the TCRdb copy retains only in-frame clones and omits some. Among over 150,000 clones listed, less than 85% were seen once. The chain is built from TRBV11-2 and TRBJ2-1; 8 bases map to TRBD2. This clonotype was obtained from a man aged 60-69 years in good health and CMV-seronegative. Sequencing input: PBMCs. CDR3 sequence: CASSPPGTSAYEQFF. The CDR3 nucleotides read TGTGCCAGCAGCCCGCCCGGGACTAGTGCCTATGAGCAGTTCTTC. The variable domain in full, completed from reference TRBV11-2 and TRBJ2-1, reads EAGVAQSPRYKIIEKRQSVAFWCNPISGHATLYWYQQILGQGPKLLIQFQNNGVVDDSQLPKDRFSAERLKGVDSTLKIQPAKLEDSAVYLCASSPPGTSAYEQFFGPGTRLTVL.